The text below deals with one TCR beta chain. The antigen is unknown. Memory CD4+ cells were the fraction left after CD45RA+ naive selection. The sample belongs to a study of shared clonotypes between healthy human individuals. For the study at large: The donor group consisted of a couple of women and a few men, aged 18 to 49.

As originally analysed: Owing to the provision of junction-only sequences devoid of quality scores by immunoSEQ, filtering differed. The table came from immunoSEQ multiplex PCR; TCRdb's copy has only in-frame clones and leaves some out. V and J calls plus clone size are reproduced from that table; the DNA served to infer D and trimming. Found here are 2 million to 2.5 million clones, more than 85% of them singletons; the top ten hold 0.39%. Study-wide results and limits: Non-shared clonotypes had lower generation probabilities than clonotypes shared by all four sorted-subset donors.

The CDR3 totals 15 residues. With V trimmed by 4 bases and J by 2 bases, 8 bases remained unmatched. Per the germline V gene, CDR1 is SGHRS and CDR2 is YFSETQ. The TCR sequence derives from a man younger than 30 in good health. Some clones in this sample may be carry-over from other donors' samples. The rearrangement uses TRBV5-1 and TRBJ2-7; 8 bases match TRBD2. The sequenced material came from naive CD4+ T cells from PBMCs. Subset in this sample: CD45RA+ positively selected. CDR3 bases: TGCGCCAGCAGCAGCGGGGGCTCGGGTGCCTACGAGCAGTACTTC. It yields the protein CASSSGGSGAYEQYF.